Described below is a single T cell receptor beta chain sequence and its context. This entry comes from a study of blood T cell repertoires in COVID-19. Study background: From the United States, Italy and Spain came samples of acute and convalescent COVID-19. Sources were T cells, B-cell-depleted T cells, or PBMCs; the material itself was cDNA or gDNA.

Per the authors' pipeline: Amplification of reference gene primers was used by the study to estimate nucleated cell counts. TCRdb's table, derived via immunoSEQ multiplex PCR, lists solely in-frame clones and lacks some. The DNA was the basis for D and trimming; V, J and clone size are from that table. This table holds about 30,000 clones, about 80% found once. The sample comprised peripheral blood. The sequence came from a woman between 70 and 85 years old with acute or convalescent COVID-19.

CDR3 amino acids: CASSVETGRYGYTF. The CDR3 DNA follows: TGTGCCAGCAGTGTCGAGACAGGGCGCTATGGCTACACCTTC. The V gene is TRBV6-2 or TRBV6-3, the J gene TRBJ1-2; TRBD1 agrees at 7 bases. This CDR3 spans 14 amino acids. V trimming: 5 bases; J trimming: 4 bases; junction bases outside the gene matches: 7. CDR1 is MNHEY and CDR2 is SVGEGT in the germline V gene.